This TCR beta chain was identified during a study of technical replicates of blood from a handful of donors. Produced via immunoSEQ multiplex PCR; TCRdb's table is partial and in-frame only. The table includes approximately 85,000 clones, 94% detected once. Germline V gene lookup returns CDR1 SQVTM and CDR2 ANQGSEA. This CDR3 comprises 14 residues. This receptor was taken from a human donor in good health. The chain couples TRBV29-1 to TRBJ1-2, with D perhaps matching TRBD1 (6 bases). What was sequenced was T cells isolated from PBMCs. DNA for the CDR3: TGCGGGATAGATGAACAGGGTAATGCTGATGGCTACACCTTC. Translating gives CGIDEQGNADGYTF.